This note documents a single TCR beta chain sequence. TCRdb reprocessed the 5' RACE reads via MiXCR and lists one record per CDR3 protein. The table records 600,000 to 700,000 distinct CDR3 sequences, over 20% of them present only once. This entry belongs to a study of identical twins. The CDR3 has 15 residues. The junction had 3 bases not matched to a gene; V was cut back by 4 bases and J by 5 bases. CDR1 is LGHNA and CDR2 is YNFKEQ in the germline V gene. These data were also filed under a second study, of T cells expressing NK-cell markers.

The clonotype was recovered from a woman under 30 in good health. Sequenced material: PBMCs. J is TRBJ2-4 and V is TRBV4-2, with 12 bases fitting TRBD2. The CDR3 spells CASSRLAGAQNIQYF. The CDR3 DNA sequence: TGTGCCAGCAGCCGACTAGCGGGGGCACAAAACATTCAGTACTTC.